The sample holds many counts of the clone carrying this TCR beta chain. Its matching antigen is unknown. From roughly 390 ng of RNA, a library with molecular barcoded alpha/delta and beta/gamma adaptors was made. TCRdb analysed the reads with MiXCR anew, one entry per CDR3 protein. The sample holds 35,000 to 50,000 distinct CDR3 sequences, around 20% seen once. The CDR3 has 13 amino acids. V dropped 4 bases and J dropped 4 bases, with 11 bases sitting between them. Germline loops: CDR1 SQVTM, CDR2 ANQGSEA. The sample is drawn from a study of read filtering for tumor transcriptome and immune sequencing. The wider study: Whole-transcriptome libraries were prepared after DNase treatment.

Sampling of bone marrow took place during active disease in every patient. Study-level results: In IR-seq, single-read clonotypes were approximately 79% of clonotypes but approximately 4% of reads.

This receptor was identified in a donor aged 40 or older with multiple myeloma. This chain links TRBV29-1 with TRBJ1-5; no clear D. The sample consisted of a population of CD138-negative cells sorted from bone marrow. Written as DNA, the CDR3 is TGCAGCGTTGTATTTTTCGGGAATCAGCCCCAGCATTTT. Its translation is CSVVFFGNQPQHF.